This T cell receptor beta chain was obtained from a study of T cells in Graves' hyperthyroidism and ophthalmopathy. The wider study: Pretreatment peripheral blood was obtained at initial diagnosis. Study-level findings and limits: Before onset, by a median of around six months, the model predicted ophthalmopathy.

This clonotype showed up many times. Its specificity is not known. Graves' hyperthyroidism without ophthalmopathy progression within 18 months was termed stable. RNA transcripts served as the template for amplifying TCR beta CDR3 regions. The primer set for the first-round RT-PCR of the TCR CDR3 was HTBI. In TCRdb, the multiplex PCR reads were re-called with MiXCR into one record per CDR3 protein. The table has 500,000 to 750,000 distinct CDR3 sequences, more than 15% seen once. The CDR3 covers 14 residues. Trimming cost V 4 bases and J 1 base, with 9 bases left between them. Germline loops: CDR1 MDHEN, CDR2 SYDVKM.

The clonotype originates from a woman under 40 with Graves' hyperthyroidism. Sequenced sample: blood. The V and J genes are TRBV28 and TRBJ2-3; unclear D gene. CDR3: CASSWRIGTDTQYF. CDR3 bases: TGTGCCAGCAGTTGGCGGATTGGCACAGATACGCAGTATTTT.